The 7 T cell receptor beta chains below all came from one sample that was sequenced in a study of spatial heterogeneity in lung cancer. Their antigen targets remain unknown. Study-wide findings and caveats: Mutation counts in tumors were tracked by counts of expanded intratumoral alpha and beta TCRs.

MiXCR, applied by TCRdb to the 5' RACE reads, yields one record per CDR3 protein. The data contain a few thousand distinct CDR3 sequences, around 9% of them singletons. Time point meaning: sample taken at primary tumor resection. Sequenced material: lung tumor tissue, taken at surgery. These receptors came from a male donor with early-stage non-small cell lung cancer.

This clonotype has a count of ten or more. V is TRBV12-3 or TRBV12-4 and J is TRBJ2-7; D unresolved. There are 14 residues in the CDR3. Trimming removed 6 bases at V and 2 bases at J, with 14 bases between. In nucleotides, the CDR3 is TGTGCCAGCAGCCCCGATTTGGGGACCTACGAGCAGTACTTC. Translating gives CASSPDLGTYEQYF.

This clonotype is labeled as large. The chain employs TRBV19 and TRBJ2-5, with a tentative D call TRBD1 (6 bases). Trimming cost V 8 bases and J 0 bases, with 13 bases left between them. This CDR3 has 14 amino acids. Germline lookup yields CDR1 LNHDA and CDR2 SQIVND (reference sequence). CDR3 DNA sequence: TGTGCCAGTTCTTACCGGGACAACCAAGAGACCCAGTACTTC. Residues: CASSYRDNQETQYF. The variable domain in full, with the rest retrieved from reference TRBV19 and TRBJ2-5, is DGGITQSPKYLFRKEGQNVTLSCEQNLNHDAMYWYRQDPGQGLRLIYYSQIVNDFQKGDIAEGYSVSREKKESFPLTVTSAQKNPTAFYLCASSYRDNQETQYFGPGTRLLVL.

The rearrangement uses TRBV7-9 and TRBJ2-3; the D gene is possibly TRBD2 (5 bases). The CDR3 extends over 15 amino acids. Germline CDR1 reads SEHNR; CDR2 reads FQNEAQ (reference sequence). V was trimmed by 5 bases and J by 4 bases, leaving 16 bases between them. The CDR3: CASSPGWVRADTQYF. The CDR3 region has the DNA TGTGCCAGCAGCCCGGGTTGGGTGAGGGCAGATACGCAGTATTTT.

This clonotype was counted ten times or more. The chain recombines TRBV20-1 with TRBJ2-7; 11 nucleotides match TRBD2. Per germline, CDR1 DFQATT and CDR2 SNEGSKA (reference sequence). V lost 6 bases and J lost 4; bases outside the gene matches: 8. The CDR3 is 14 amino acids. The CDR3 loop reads CSAPASGGSYEQYF. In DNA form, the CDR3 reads TGCAGTGCCCCAGCTAGCGGGGGGAGTTACGAGCAGTACTTC.

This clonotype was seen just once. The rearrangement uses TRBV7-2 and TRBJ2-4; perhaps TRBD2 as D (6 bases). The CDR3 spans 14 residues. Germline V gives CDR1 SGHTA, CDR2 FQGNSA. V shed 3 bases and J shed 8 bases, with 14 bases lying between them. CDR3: CASSLGGLEDIQYF. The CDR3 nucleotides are TGTGCCAGCAGCTTGGGAGGATTGGAGGACATTCAGTACTTC.

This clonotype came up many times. The CDR3 protein is CSVEDNGYTF. The CDR3 coding sequence is TGCAGCGTCGAGGACAATGGCTACACCTTC. The rearrangement joins TRBV29-1 to TRBJ1-2; the D gene is possibly TRBD1 (5 bases). The CDR3 runs 10 residues. Trimming cost V 6 bases and J 6 bases, with 8 bases left between them. Germline-derived CDR1 and CDR2 are SQVTM and ANQGSEA.

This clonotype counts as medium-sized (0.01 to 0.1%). This chain's CDR3 is CASSSDRTSYEQYF. CDR3 coding DNA: TGTGCCAGCAGCTCCGACAGAACCTCCTACGAGCAGTACTTC. V gene TRBV7-9 combines with J gene TRBJ2-7, with a tentative D call TRBD1 (5 bases). CDR1 and CDR2 from the germline V gene are SEHNR and FQNEAQ (reference sequence). The CDR3 is made up of 14 amino acids. V lost 4 bases and J 0 bases, leaving 10 bases between the germline ends.